A single sample gave rise to the 24 T cell receptor beta chains below, sequenced in a study of T cells in Graves' hyperthyroidism and ophthalmopathy. The source material, RNA transcripts, was used to amplify TCR beta CDR3 regions. TCR CDR3 underwent first-round RT-PCR with the HTBI primer set. TCRdb called the multiplex PCR reads again in MiXCR, with one record for every CDR3 protein. The profile shows more than 450,000 distinct CDR3 sequences, around 15% of them singletons. The sample was blood. The receptor source for this set is a woman aged 40-49 years with Graves' hyperthyroidism.

This clonotype was counted many times. V gene TRBV7-8 combines with J gene TRBJ2-7; 10 bases map to TRBD2. The length of the CDR3 is 14 residues. From germline, CDR1 is SGHVS and CDR2 FQNEAQ. The junction had 5 bases not matched to a gene; V was cut back by 5 bases and J by 4 bases. This chain's CDR3 is CASSPRAGGYEQYF. Here the CDR3 DNA reads TGTGCCAGCAGCCCTCGAGCGGGAGGGTACGAGCAGTACTTC.

The table lists this clonotype with many counts. This chain uses TRBV29-1 with TRBJ2-5; D is possibly TRBD2 (6 bases). Germline values: CDR1 SQVTM, CDR2 ANQGSEA. This CDR3 has 15 amino acids. V dropped 4 bases and J dropped 2 bases, with 17 bases sitting between them. This CDR3 is CSVVRRGLAQETQYF. CDR3 nucleotides: TGCAGCGTTGTACGAAGAGGGCTAGCGCAAGAGACCCAGTACTTC.

This clonotype was detected many times. The chain employs TRBV20-1 and TRBJ1-1; 9 bases map to TRBD1. CDR1 DFQATT and CDR2 SNEGSKA come from the germline V gene (reference sequence). The V and J ends lost 6 bases and 11 bases, in that order; junction bases with no gene match: 13. The CDR3 has 13 residues. CDR3 sequence reads: CSAEITGGLGAFF. CDR3 sequence (DNA): TGCAGTGCCGAAATTACAGGGGGCTTGGGGGCTTTCTTT.

The chain joins TRBV10-2 to TRBJ2-3; 8 nucleotides line up with TRBD2. The CDR3 sequence is 16 residues long. With V trimmed by 3 bases and J by 3 bases, 8 bases remained unmatched. Germline-derived CDR1 and CDR2 are WSHSY and SAAADI. CDR3: CASSESSGRVTDTQYF. CDR3 in DNA: TGCGCCAGCAGTGAATCTTCCGGGAGGGTTACAGATACGCAGTATTTT.

In its sample, this clonotype was seen many times. This sequence joins TRBV7-3 and TRBJ2-7; no clear D. The CDR3 has 15 residues. The V end was cut by 1 base, the J end by 0 bases, with 10 bases between. In germline, CDR1 is SGHTA, CDR2 FQGTGA. DNA of the CDR3: TGTGCCAGCAGCTTAAATGGTGGGCCCTCCTACGAGCAGTACTTC. It yields the protein CASSLNGGPSYEQYF.

This chain connects TRBV19 to TRBJ2-7; a weak D match, TRBD1 (6 bases). Germline V lookup: CDR1 LNHDA, CDR2 SQIVND (reference sequence). Between the trimmed V and J ends, which lost 9 bases and 1 base, there was a span of 19 bases. This CDR3 spans 15 amino acids. The CDR3 sequence: CASSVGQGSSYEQYF. The DNA for the CDR3 is TGTGCCAGCAGTGTCGGGCAGGGGTCATCCTACGAGCAGTACTTC. Full variable domain (outside the CDR3, taken from reference TRBV19 and TRBJ2-7): DGGITQSPKYLFRKEGQNVTLSCEQNLNHDAMYWYRQDPGQGLRLIYYSQIVNDFQKGDIAEGYSVSREKKESFPLTVTSAQKNPTAFYLCASSVGQGSSYEQYFGPGTRLTVT.

This clonotype was found many times. V gene TRBV7-2 combines with J gene TRBJ2-2; TRBD2 aligns across 9 bases. CDR1 and CDR2 (germline): SGHTA, FQGNSA. The CDR3 length is 16 residues. V was pared by 2 bases and J by 5 bases, with 6 bases of the junction left unmatched. This CDR3 is CASSLSSGRLTGELFF. In nucleotides, the CDR3 is TGTGCCAGCAGCTTATCCAGCGGGAGGCTAACCGGGGAGCTGTTTTTT.

This clonotype was counted ten times or more. The chain carries TRBV27 and TRBJ2-7; D uncertain. Trimming stripped 5 bases from V and 3 bases from J, with 17 bases between. This CDR3 has 15 amino acids. Germline CDR1 is MNHEY and CDR2 is SMNVEV (reference sequence). CDR3 DNA: TGTGCCAGCAGTCCTGTCCTGAAGTTGGTCTACGAGCAGTACTTC. Translation: CASSPVLKLVYEQYF.

In DNA form, the CDR3 reads TGCGCCAGCAGCCAAGAGGGCAAAACCTACGAGCAGTACTTC. This sequence encodes CASSQEGKTYEQYF. This rearrangement joins TRBV4-1 to TRBJ2-7; D is ambiguous. CDR1 MGHRA and CDR2 YSYEKL come from the germline V gene. V was clipped by 0 bases and J by 2 bases, with 8 bases between them. The length of the CDR3 is 14 residues.

This clonotype was picked up many times. This sequence joins TRBV6-1 and TRBJ1-2; TRBD1 aligns across 8 bases. Per germline, CDR1 MNHNS and CDR2 SASEGT. The CDR3 loop spans 13 amino acids. The V gene end was trimmed by 5 bases and the J gene end by 6 bases; junction bases not matched to a gene: 5. The CDR3 loop is CASSSDRGDGYTF. DNA for the CDR3: TGTGCCAGCAGTTCCGACAGGGGAGATGGCTACACCTTC.

This clonotype was detected ten times or more. The rearrangement uses TRBV7-3 and TRBJ2-3, with D hard to call. Germline values: CDR1 SGHTA, CDR2 FQGTGA. Trimming left V 3 bases short and J 4 bases short, with 11 bases between. CDR3 size: 14 residues. CDR3 protein: CASSFKPGADTQYF. Here the CDR3 DNA reads TGTGCCAGCAGCTTTAAACCGGGCGCAGATACGCAGTATTTT.

This clonotype was seen ten or more times. The J gene is TRBJ2-4, the V gene TRBV7-8; 14 nucleotides agree with TRBD2. Looked up from germline, CDR1 is SGHVS and CDR2 is FQNEAQ. J was trimmed by 8 bases and V by 5 bases; bases with no gene match: 8. The CDR3 runs to 16 residues. CDR3 bases: TGTGCCAGCAGCCGGGGGACTAGCGGGAGTGGATACATTCAGTACTTC. Protein sequence: CASSRGTSGSGYIQYF.

Written as DNA, the CDR3 is TGTGCCAGTCAGAAATGGGGGGCGAATCCCTACGAGCAGTACTTC. Translated, it gives CASQKWGANPYEQYF. The rearrangement joins TRBV13 to TRBJ2-7, with D perhaps assigned TRBD1 or TRBD2 (6 bases each). Per germline, CDR1 PRHDT and CDR2 FYEKMQ (reference sequence). CDR3 size: 15 residues. V lost 9 bases to trimming and J lost 2 bases, with 20 bases between them.

This clonotype has at least ten counts. The chain is built from TRBV30 and TRBJ2-3; 11 nucleotides align to TRBD2. J lost 6 bases, V lost 4 bases, and 12 bases had no gene match. The CDR3 is 16 amino acids. Germline lookup yields CDR1 GTSNPN and CDR2 SVGIG (reference sequence). The CDR3 DNA is TGTGCCTGGACTAGAGGGACTAGCGGCGTAGAGGATACGCAGTATTTT. Protein product: CAWTRGTSGVEDTQYF.

V gene TRBV12-3 or TRBV12-4 combines with J gene TRBJ1-1; D is unresolved. The V gene lost 6 bases and the J gene lost 1 base, with 9 bases spanning the gap. There are 13 residues in the CDR3. The CDR3 DNA follows: TGTGCCAGCAGGCCTCTGGGGAACACTGAAGCTTTCTTT. This translates into CASRPLGNTEAFF.

This clonotype has a count of ten or more. V gene TRBV27 combines with J gene TRBJ1-2; no definite D call. Trimming left V 5 bases short and J 4 bases short, with 11 bases between. The CDR3 covers 13 residues. Germline-derived CDR1 and CDR2 are MNHEY and SMNVEV (reference sequence). CDR3 in amino acids: CASSPVQGYGYTF. The CDR3 DNA is TGTGCCAGCAGTCCGGTTCAAGGCTATGGCTACACCTTC.

The chain joins TRBV10-3 to TRBJ2-7, with D hard to call. Germline V gives CDR1 ENHRY, CDR2 SYGVKD. Trimming took off 8 bases at V and 0 bases at J, with 2 bases between the two ends. The CDR3 runs 10 residues. The CDR3 DNA reads as TGTGCCATCTCCTCCTACGAGCAGTACTTC. It translates to CAISSYEQYF.

The table lists this clonotype with a few counts. J is TRBJ1-1 and V is TRBV19, with 8 bases lining up with TRBD1. The CDR3 has 13 residues. Trimming took 4 bases from V and 5 from J; bases not matched to a gene: 3. Germline V lookup: CDR1 LNHDA, CDR2 SQIVND (reference sequence). CDR3 nucleotide sequence: TGTGCCAGTAGTAAAGACAGGGGAACTGAAGCTTTCTTT. This sequence encodes CASSKDRGTEAFF.

The chain joins TRBV6-1 to TRBJ2-7; 8 bases agree with TRBD1. V trimming: 8 bases; J trimming: 7 bases; junction bases outside the gene matches: 13. CDR3 length: 14 residues. Germline assignment: CDR1 MNHNS and CDR2 SASEGT. The CDR3 DNA sequence: TGTGCCAGCCAAGTGGACAGGGTTGTGAAGGAGCAGTACTTC. Protein sequence: CASQVDRVVKEQYF.

This clonotype was recorded a few times. The CDR3 here is CSARPSFGSNQPQHF. The DNA for the CDR3 is TGCAGTGCCCGACCCAGTTTTGGGAGCAATCAGCCCCAGCATTTT. V and J are TRBV20-1 and TRBJ1-5; no reliable D call. The CDR3 loop spans 15 amino acids. CDR1 DFQATT and CDR2 SNEGSKA come from the germline V gene (reference sequence). With 6 bases removed from V and 1 base from J, the gap between germline ends came to 16 bases.

There are many counts of this clonotype. V and J are TRBV12-3 or TRBV12-4 and TRBJ1-2; 8 bases match TRBD1. J gave up 7 bases and V 5 bases, and 12 bases lay outside the gene matches. CDR3 length: 15 residues. CDR3 sequence reads: CASSTQGARGFGYTF. The CDR3, as DNA: TGTGCCAGCAGTACCCAGGGGGCTCGGGGCTTTGGCTACACCTTC.

This clonotype was observed many times. The rearrangement uses TRBV6-1 and TRBJ2-3; D is perhaps TRBD1 or TRBD2 (5 bases each). The CDR3 totals 16 residues. Germline V gene sequence: CDR1 MNHNS, CDR2 SASEGT. The ends were cut back, 6 bases at V and 1 base at J, with 17 bases in the middle. CDR3 in amino acids: CASSPAGSRGTDTQYF. The CDR3, as DNA: TGTGCCAGCAGCCCGGCAGGGAGTCGGGGCACAGATACGCAGTATTTT.

This clonotype was seen at least ten times. The V and J genes are TRBV28 and TRBJ2-7; 9 nucleotides align to TRBD1. V lost 6 bases to trimming and J lost 5 bases; unmatched junction nucleotides: 8. The CDR3 contains 14 residues. Germline lookup yields CDR1 MDHEN and CDR2 SYDVKM. DNA of the CDR3: TGTGCCAGCAGGTCGGGACAGGGAAAAAACGAGCAGTACTTC. This codes for CASRSGQGKNEQYF.

This clonotype has only a few counts. This chain connects TRBV13 to TRBJ2-2, with TRBD2 identical over 11 bases. Germline V CDR1 and CDR2: PRHDT, FYEKMQ (reference sequence). J was trimmed by 5 bases and V by 5 bases; bases with no gene match: 7. There are 16 residues in the CDR3. The CDR3 region is CASSHLAGGGTGELFF. In nucleotides, the CDR3 is TGTGCCAGCAGCCACCTAGCGGGAGGTGGGACCGGGGAGCTGTTTTTT.